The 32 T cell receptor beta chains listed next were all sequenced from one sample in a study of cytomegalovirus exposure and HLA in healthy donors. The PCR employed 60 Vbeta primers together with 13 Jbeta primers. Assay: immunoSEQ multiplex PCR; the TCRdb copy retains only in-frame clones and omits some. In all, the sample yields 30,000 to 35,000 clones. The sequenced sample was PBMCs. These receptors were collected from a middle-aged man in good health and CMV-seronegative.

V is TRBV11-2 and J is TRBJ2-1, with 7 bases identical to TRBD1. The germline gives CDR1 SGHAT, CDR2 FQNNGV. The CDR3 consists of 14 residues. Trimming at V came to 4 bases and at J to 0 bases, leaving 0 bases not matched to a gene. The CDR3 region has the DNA TGTGCCAGCAGCTCAGGGGGCTCCTACAATGAGCAGTTCTTC. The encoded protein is CASSSGGSYNEQFF.

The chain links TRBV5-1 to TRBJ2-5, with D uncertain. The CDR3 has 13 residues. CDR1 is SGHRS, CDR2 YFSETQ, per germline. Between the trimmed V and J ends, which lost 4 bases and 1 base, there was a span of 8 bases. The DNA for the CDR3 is TGCGCCAGCAGCCCGTCCCCCCAAGAGACCCAGTACTTC. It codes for CASSPSPQETQYF.

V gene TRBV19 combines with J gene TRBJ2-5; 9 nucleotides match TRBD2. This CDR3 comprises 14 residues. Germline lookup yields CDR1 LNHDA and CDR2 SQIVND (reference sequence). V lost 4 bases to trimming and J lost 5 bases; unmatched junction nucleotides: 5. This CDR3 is CASSTGLASETQYF. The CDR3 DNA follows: TGTGCCAGTAGTACGGGACTAGCCTCCGAGACCCAGTACTTC.

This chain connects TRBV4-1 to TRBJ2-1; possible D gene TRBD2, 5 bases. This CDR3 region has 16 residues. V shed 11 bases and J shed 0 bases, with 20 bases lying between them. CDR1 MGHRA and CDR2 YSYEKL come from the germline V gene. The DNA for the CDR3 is TGCGCCTCTCAACCAGTTGGAGGATTCTCCTACAATGAGCAGTTCTTC. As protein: CASQPVGGFSYNEQFF.

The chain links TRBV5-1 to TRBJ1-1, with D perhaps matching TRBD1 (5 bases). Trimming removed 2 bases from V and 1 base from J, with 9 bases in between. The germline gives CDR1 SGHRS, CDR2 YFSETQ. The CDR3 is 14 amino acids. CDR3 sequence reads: CASSLGEENTEAFF. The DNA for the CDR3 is TGCGCCAGCAGCTTAGGGGAGGAGAACACTGAAGCTTTCTTT.

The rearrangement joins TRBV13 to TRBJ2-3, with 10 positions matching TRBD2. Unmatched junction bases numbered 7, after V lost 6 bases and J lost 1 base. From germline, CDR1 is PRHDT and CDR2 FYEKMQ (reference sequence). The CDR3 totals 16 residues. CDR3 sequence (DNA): TGTGCCAGCAGGTCGACCGGGACTAGCGGCACAGATACGCAGTATTTT. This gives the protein CASRSTGTSGTDTQYF.

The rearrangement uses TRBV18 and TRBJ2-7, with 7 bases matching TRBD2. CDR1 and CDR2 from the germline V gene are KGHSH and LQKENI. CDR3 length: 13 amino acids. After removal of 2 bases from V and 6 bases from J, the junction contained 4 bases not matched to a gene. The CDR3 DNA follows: TGTGCCAGCTCACCATCACGCGGGAGCGAGCAGTACTTC. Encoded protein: CASSPSRGSEQYF. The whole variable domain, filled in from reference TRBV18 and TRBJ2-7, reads NAGVMQNPRHLVRRRGQEARLRCSPMKGHSHVYWYRQLPEEGLKFMVYLQKENIIDESGMPKERFSAEFPKEGPSILRIQQVVRGDSAAYFCASSPSRGSEQYFGPGTRLTVT.

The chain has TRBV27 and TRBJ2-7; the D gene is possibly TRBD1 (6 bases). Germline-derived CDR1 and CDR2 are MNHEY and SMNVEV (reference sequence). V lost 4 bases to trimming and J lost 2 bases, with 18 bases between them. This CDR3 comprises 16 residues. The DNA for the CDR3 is TGTGCCAGCAGTTCCGCAGGCGCCAGGGGCGCCTACGAGCAGTACTTC. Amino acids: CASSSAGARGAYEQYF.

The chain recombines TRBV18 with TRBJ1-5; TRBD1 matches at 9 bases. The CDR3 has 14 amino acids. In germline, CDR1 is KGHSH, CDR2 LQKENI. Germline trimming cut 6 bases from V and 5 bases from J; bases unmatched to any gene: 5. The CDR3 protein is CASSSTGGDQPQHF. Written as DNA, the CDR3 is TGTGCCAGCTCTTCAACAGGGGGCGATCAGCCCCAGCATTTT.

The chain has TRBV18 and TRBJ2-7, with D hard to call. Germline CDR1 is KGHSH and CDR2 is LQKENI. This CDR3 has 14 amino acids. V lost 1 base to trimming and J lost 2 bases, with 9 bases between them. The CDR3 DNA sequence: TGTGCCAGCTCACCACAAAACTACCCCTACGAGCAGTACTTC. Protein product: CASSPQNYPYEQYF.

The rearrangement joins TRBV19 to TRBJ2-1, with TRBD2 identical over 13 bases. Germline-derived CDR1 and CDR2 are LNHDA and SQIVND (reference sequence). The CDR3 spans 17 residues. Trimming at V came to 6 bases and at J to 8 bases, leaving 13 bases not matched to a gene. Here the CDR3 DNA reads TGTGCCAGTAGGGGCGTGCGAAGGACTAGCGGGAGTGATGAGCAGTTCTTC. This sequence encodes CASRGVRRTSGSDEQFF.

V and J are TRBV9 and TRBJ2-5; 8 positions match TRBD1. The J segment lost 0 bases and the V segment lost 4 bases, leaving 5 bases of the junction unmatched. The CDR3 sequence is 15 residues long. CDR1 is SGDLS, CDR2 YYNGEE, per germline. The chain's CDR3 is CASSIRQGYQETQYF. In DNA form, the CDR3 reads TGTGCCAGCAGCATCCGACAGGGGTACCAAGAGACCCAGTACTTC.

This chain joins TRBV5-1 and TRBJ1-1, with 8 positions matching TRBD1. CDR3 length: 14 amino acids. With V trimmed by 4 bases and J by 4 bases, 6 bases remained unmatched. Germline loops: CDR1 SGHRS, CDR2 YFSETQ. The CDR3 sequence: CASSRDTGGTEAFF. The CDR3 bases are TGCGCCAGCAGCCGAGACACAGGGGGCACTGAAGCTTTCTTT.

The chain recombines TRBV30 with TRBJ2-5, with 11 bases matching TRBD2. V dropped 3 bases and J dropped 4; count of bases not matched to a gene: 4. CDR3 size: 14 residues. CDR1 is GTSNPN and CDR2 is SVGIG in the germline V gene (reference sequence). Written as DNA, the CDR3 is TGTGCCTGGAGCGACCTAGCGGGAGGAGAGACCCAGTACTTC. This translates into CAWSDLAGGETQYF.

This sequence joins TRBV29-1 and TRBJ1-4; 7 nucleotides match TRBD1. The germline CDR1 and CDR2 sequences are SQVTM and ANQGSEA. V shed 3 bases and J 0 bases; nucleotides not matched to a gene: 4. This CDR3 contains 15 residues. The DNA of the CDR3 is TGCAGCGTTGAGGGCAGGGGGGCAACTAATGAAAAACTGTTTTTT. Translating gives CSVEGRGATNEKLFF.

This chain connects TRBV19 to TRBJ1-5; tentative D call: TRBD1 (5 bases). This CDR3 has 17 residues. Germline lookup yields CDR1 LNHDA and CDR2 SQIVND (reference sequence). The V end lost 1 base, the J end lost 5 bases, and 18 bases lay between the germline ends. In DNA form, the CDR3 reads TGTGCCAGTAGTATAGTGGGAGGCAGGGTAGGCGATCAGCCCCAGCATTTT. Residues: CASSIVGGRVGDQPQHF.

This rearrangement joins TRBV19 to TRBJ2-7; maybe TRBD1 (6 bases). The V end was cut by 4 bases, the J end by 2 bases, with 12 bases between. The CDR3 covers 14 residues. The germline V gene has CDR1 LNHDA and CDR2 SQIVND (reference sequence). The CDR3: CASSTGHLAYEQYF. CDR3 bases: TGTGCCAGTAGTACGGGACACCTAGCCTACGAGCAGTACTTC.

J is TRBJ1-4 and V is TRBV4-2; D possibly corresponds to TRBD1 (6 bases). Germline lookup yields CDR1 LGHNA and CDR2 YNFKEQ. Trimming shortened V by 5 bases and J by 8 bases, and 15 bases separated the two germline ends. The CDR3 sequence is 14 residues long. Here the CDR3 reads CASSVGQPGEKLFF. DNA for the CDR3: TGTGCCAGCAGCGTTGGACAGCCGGGAGAAAAACTGTTTTTT.

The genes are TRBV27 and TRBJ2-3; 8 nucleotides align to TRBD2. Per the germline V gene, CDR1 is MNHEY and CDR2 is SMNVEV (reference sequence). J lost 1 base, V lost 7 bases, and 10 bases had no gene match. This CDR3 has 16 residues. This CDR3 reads CASTDWGAGGTDTQYF. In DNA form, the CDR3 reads TGTGCCAGCACCGACTGGGGAGCGGGGGGCACAGATACGCAGTATTTT.

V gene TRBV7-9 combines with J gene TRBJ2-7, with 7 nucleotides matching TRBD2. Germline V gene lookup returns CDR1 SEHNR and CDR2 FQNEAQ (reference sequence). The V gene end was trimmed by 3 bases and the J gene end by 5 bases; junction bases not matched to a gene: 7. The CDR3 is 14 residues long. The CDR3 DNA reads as TGTGCCAGCAGCTTGGGGGGGGAACGCGACGAGCAGTACTTC. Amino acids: CASSLGGERDEQYF.

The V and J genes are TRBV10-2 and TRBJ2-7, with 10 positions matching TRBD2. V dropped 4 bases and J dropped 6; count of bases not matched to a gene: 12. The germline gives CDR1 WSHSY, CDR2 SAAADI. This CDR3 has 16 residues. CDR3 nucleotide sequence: TGCGCCAGCAGTGTTCCTATAGCGGGAGGTCCTTTCGAGCAGTACTTC. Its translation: CASSVPIAGGPFEQYF.

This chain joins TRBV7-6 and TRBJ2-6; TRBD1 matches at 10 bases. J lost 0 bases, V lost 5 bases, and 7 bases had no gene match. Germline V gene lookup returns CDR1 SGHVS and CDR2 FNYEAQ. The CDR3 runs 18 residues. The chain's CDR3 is CASSLGTGVRSGANVLTF. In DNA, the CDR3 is TGTGCCAGCAGCCTTGGGACAGGGGTGCGCTCTGGGGCCAACGTCCTGACTTTC.

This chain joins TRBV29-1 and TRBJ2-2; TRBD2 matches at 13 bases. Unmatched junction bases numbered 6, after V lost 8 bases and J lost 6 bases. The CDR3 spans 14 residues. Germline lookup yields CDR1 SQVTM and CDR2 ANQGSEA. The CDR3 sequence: CSFRTSGSAGELFF. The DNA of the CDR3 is TGCAGCTTCCGGACTAGCGGGAGCGCCGGGGAGCTGTTTTTT.

The CDR3, as DNA: TGTGCCACCAGCAGAGAGGGGGCGGGCAATCAGCCCCAGCATTTT. It specifies CATSREGAGNQPQHF. The V call is TRBV15, the J call TRBJ1-5; possibly TRBD1 for D (6 bases). The V gene's germline CDR1 is LNHNV and CDR2 YYDKDF (reference sequence). The V gene lost 0 bases and the J gene lost 2 bases, with 8 bases spanning the gap. The CDR3 spans 15 residues.

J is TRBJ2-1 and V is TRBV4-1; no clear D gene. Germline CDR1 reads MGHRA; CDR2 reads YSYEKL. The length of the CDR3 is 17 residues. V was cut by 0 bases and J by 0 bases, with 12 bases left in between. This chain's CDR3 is CASSQDGAPSSYNEQFF. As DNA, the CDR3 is TGCGCCAGCAGCCAAGATGGTGCGCCGAGCTCCTACAATGAGCAGTTCTTC.

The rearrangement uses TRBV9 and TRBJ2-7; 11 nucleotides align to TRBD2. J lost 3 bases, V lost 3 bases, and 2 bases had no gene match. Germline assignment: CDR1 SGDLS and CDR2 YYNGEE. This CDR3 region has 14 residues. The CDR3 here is CASSEGTSGYEQYF. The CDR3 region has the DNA TGTGCCAGCAGCGAAGGGACTAGCGGCTACGAGCAGTACTTC.

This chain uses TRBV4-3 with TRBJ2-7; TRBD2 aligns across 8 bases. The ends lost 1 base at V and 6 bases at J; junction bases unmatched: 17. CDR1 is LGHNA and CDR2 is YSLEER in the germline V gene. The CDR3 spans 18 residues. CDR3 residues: CASSQGWLAGRSGGEQYF. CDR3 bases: TGCGCCAGCAGCCAAGGTTGGTTGGCAGGGCGGAGCGGGGGCGAGCAGTACTTC.

CDR3 residues: CASSRITGSHAYEQYF. The CDR3 bases are TGTGCCAGCAGTAGAATCACAGGGTCCCACGCCTACGAGCAGTACTTC. The chain couples TRBV28 to TRBJ2-7; the D gene is possibly TRBD1 (6 bases). CDR3 size: 16 residues. The V gene's germline CDR1 is MDHEN and CDR2 SYDVKM. V was clipped by 5 bases and J by 2 bases, with 19 bases between them.

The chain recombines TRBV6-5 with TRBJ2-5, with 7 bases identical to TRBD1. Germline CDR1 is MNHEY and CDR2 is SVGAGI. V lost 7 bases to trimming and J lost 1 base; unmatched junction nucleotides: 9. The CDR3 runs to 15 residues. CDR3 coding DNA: TGTGCCAGCACCCCGGGACAGAGGACCCAAGAGACCCAGTACTTC. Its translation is CASTPGQRTQETQYF.

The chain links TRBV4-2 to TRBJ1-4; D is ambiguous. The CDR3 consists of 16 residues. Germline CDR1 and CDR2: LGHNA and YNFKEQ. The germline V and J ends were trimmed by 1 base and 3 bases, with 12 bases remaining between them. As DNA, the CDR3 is TGTGCCAGCAGCCAAGGTTCTAAGGGAGCTAATGAAAAACTGTTTTTT. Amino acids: CASSQGSKGANEKLFF.

Written as DNA, the CDR3 is TGTGCCAGCAGTTTAGTGGCAGCGGGGGCCTACGAGCAGTACTTC. Translating it yields CASSLVAAGAYEQYF. The chain joins TRBV27 to TRBJ2-7, with 8 positions matching TRBD2. Germline loops: CDR1 MNHEY, CDR2 SMNVEV (reference sequence). The length of the CDR3 is 15 residues. V shed 2 bases, J shed 2 bases, and the junction held 5 bases outside the gene matches.

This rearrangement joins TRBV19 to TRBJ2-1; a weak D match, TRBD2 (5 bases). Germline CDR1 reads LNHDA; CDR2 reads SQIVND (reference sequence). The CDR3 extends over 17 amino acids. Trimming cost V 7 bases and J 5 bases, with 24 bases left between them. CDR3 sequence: CASTQAFSDPSDNEQFF. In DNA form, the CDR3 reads TGTGCCAGTACTCAAGCATTTAGCGACCCTTCCGACAATGAGCAGTTCTTC.